These T cell receptor beta chains were read from a single sample in a study of blood T cell repertoires in COVID-19. The assay was immunoSEQ multiplex PCR, and TCRdb's table has in-frame clones only and misses some. This sample carries 270,000 or so clones, around 92% of them seen once, and the ten largest clones take 11%. What was sequenced was peripheral blood. These receptors were collected from a woman in her 30s with COVID-19, enrolled during active disease. CDR3s include the opening cysteine and the closing phenylalanine or tryptophan. A D gene is named only where the DNA matches it firmly. Clone size is given for some rows only: seen once, a few or many times, or a class if the clone is expanded.

v_gene,j_gene,abundance,d_gene,CDR3aa,CDR3nt
TRBV6-5,TRBJ2-5,-,TRBD2,CASSYYSGGLETQYF,TGTGCCAGCAGTTACTATTCGGGGGGGCTAGAGACCCAGTACTTC
TRBV12-3/TRBV12-4,TRBJ1-2,-,-,CASSPGQLYGYTF,TGTGCCAGCAGCCCTGGGCAGCTCTATGGCTACACCTTC
TRBV12-5,TRBJ1-2,-,-,CASGLGDSHVPNYGYTF,TGTGCTAGTGGTTTAGGTGACAGCCACGTCCCTAACTATGGCTACACCTTC
TRBV6-5,TRBJ1-4,-,-,CASSYSNRQGEKLFF,TGTGCCAGCAGTTACTCGAACAGGCAAGGTGAAAAACTGTTTTTT
TRBV10-3,TRBJ1-1,once,-,CAISDRGTEAFF,TGTGCCATCAGTGATAGGGGGACTGAAGCTTTCTTT
TRBV19,TRBJ2-7,once,TRBD1,CASSRPRQGTYEQYF,TGTGCCAGTAGTAGACCGCGACAGGGGACCTACGAGCAGTACTTC
TRBV28,TRBJ1-2,-,-,CASSSVRRASTARYGYTF,TGTGCCAGCAGTTCAGTTCGGCGGGCATCCACGGCCCGCTATGGCTACACCTTC
TRBV5-5,TRBJ1-5,-,-,CASSFGGLRDQPQHF,TGTGCCAGCAGCTTCGGGGGGCTGAGGGATCAGCCCCAGCATTTT
TRBV5-1,TRBJ1-2,-,TRBD1,CASVIQGVYGYTF,TGCGCCAGTGTTATACAGGGGGTATATGGCTACACCTTC
TRBV11-2,TRBJ2-1,-,TRBD1,CASSLRQGQGRDEQFF,TGTGCCAGCAGCTTGCGACAGGGCCAAGGCCGTGATGAGCAGTTCTTC
TRBV11-2,TRBJ1-3,-,-,CASRAFRWGEAGNTIYF,TGTGCCAGCAGGGCCTTCAGGTGGGGGGAAGCTGGAAACACCATATATTTT
TRBV5-6,TRBJ1-6,-,-,CASSLAAGQNSPLHF,TGTGCCAGCAGCTTGGCCGCAGGGCAGAATTCACCCCTCCACTTT
TRBV5-1,TRBJ2-3,-,-,CASSLAGGAGSTDTQYF,TGCGCCAGCAGCTTGGCCGGAGGGGCCGGGAGCACAGATACGCAGTATTTT
TRBV11-2,TRBJ2-4,-,TRBD1,CASSPRTGRENIQYF,TGTGCCAGCAGCCCTCGGACAGGTCGGGAAAACATTCAGTACTTC
TRBV5-1,TRBJ2-7,-,-,CASSPGSGGNEQYF,TGCGCCAGCAGCCCAGGGTCAGGCGGGAACGAGCAGTACTTC
TRBV5-1,TRBJ1-2,-,-,CASTLDGLSDGYTF,TGCGCCAGCACTCTCGACGGGTTGTCCGATGGCTACACCTTC
TRBV11-2,TRBJ2-3,-,-,CASSRLESTDTQYF,TGTGCCAGCAGCCGACTGGAAAGCACAGATACGCAGTATTTT
TRBV5-5,TRBJ1-1,-,TRBD1,CASTRLGTGNTEAFF,TGTGCCAGCACCCGACTGGGGACAGGGAACACTGAAGCTTTCTTT
TRBV2,TRBJ2-2,-,-,CASNAKGIGELFF,TGTGCCAGCAATGCGAAGGGGATCGGGGAGCTGTTTTTT
TRBV12-5,TRBJ1-1,-,TRBD1,CASGFNSGGTEAFF,TGTGCTAGTGGTTTCAACTCAGGGGGCACTGAAGCTTTCTTT
TRBV27,TRBJ2-7,-,TRBD2,CASSLLGGGGEQYF,TGTGCCAGCAGTTTATTAGGCGGGGGTGGGGAGCAGTACTTC
TRBV11-1,TRBJ2-7,-,-,CASSPSSYEQYF,TGTGCCAGCAGCCCCTCCTCCTACGAGCAGTACTTC
TRBV3-1/TRBV3-2,TRBJ1-3,-,TRBD1,CASSLRQGGSGNTIYF,TGTGCCAGCAGCCTCAGACAGGGCGGCTCTGGAAACACCATATATTTT
TRBV5-4,TRBJ1-2,-,TRBD1,CASSFWDRGGYTF,TGTGCCAGCAGCTTTTGGGACAGAGGCGGCTACACCTTC
TRBV7-2,TRBJ2-1,-,TRBD2,CASSDRLAGADNEQFF,TGTGCCAGCAGCGACCGACTAGCGGGGGCCGACAATGAGCAGTTCTTC
TRBV6-2/TRBV6-3,TRBJ1-5,-,-,CASSPLLAGYGQPQHF,TGTGCCAGCAGTCCCCTCCTTGCAGGGTATGGACAGCCCCAGCATTTT
TRBV2,TRBJ2-7,-,-,CASSSGTHSYEQYF,TGTGCCAGCAGTTCCGGGACTCACTCCTACGAGCAGTACTTC
TRBV10-1,TRBJ2-6,-,-,CASSEMDRKKLTGANVLTF,TGCGCCAGCAGTGAGATGGACAGAAAGAAGCTTACTGGGGCCAACGTCCTGACTTTC
TRBV28,TRBJ1-2,-,TRBD1,CASSLTRGGGHGYTF,TGTGCCAGCAGCCTCACGCGAGGGGGCGGGCATGGCTACACCTTC
TRBV4-1,TRBJ2-3,-,TRBD1,CASSQDLETGGTDTQYF,TGCGCCAGCAGCCAAGATCTAGAGACAGGGGGCACAGATACGCAGTATTTT
TRBV7-6,TRBJ2-2,once,TRBD2,CASSFSLAGGAGELFF,TGTGCCAGCAGCTTCTCGCTAGCGGGGGGGGCCGGGGAGCTGTTTTTT
TRBV6-5,TRBJ2-1,-,-,CASSYSGYNEQFF,TGTGCCAGCAGTTATAGCGGCTACAATGAGCAGTTCTTC
TRBV30,TRBJ1-3,-,-,CAWGATGSSGNTIYF,TGTGCCTGGGGGGCCACAGGGAGCTCTGGAAACACCATATATTTT
TRBV3-1/TRBV3-2,TRBJ2-2,-,-,CASSQGLPNTGELFF,TGTGCCAGCAGCCAAGGGCTTCCGAACACCGGGGAGCTGTTTTTT
TRBV9,TRBJ2-2,-,-,CASSAGSNTGELFF,TGTGCCAGCAGCGCCGGGTCCAACACCGGGGAGCTGTTTTTT
TRBV27,TRBJ2-3,-,TRBD2,CASSTRGGADTQYF,TGTGCCAGCAGTACCCGGGGGGGGGCAGATACGCAGTATTTT
TRBV3-1/TRBV3-2,TRBJ2-7,-,TRBD2,CASSHMFVRGLENEQYF,TGTGCCAGCAGCCACATGTTCGTTAGGGGACTAGAGAACGAGCAGTACTTC
TRBV9,TRBJ2-3,-,TRBD2,CASSETLAGGSTDTQYF,TGTGCCAGCAGCGAGACTCTAGCGGGGGGGAGCACAGATACGCAGTATTTT
TRBV5-1,TRBJ1-3,-,TRBD1,CASSLVEGASSGNTIYF,TGCGCCAGCAGCTTGGTGGAGGGGGCAAGCTCTGGAAACACCATATATTTT
TRBV7-9,TRBJ1-2,-,TRBD1,CASIPQGAFGYTF,TGTGCCAGCATCCCACAGGGGGCGTTTGGCTACACCTTC
TRBV6-5,TRBJ1-2,-,-,CASRQTVYGYTF,TGTGCCAGCAGACAGACAGTCTATGGCTACACCTTC
TRBV27,TRBJ1-4,-,TRBD1,CASKGTVDNEKLFF,TGTGCCAGCAAGGGGACAGTCGATAATGAAAAACTGTTTTTT
TRBV19,TRBJ1-1,-,TRBD1,CASSPGQLNTEAFF,TGTGCCTCCTCCCCGGGACAGCTGAACACTGAAGCTTTCTTT
TRBV4-1,TRBJ1-3,-,-,CASSPRGAGNTIYF,TGCGCCAGCAGCCCGCGGGGCGCTGGAAACACCATATATTTT
TRBV10-3,TRBJ1-5,-,-,CAISDGINQPQHF,TGTGCCATCAGTGACGGTATCAATCAGCCCCAGCATTTT
TRBV5-1,TRBJ2-5,-,TRBD2,CASTLPLAGQETQYF,TGCGCCAGCACCCTCCCGCTAGCGGGGCAAGAGACCCAGTACTTC
TRBV7-9,TRBJ2-3,-,-,CASSLATNTDTQYF,TGTGCCAGCAGCTTAGCTACTAACACAGATACGCAGTATTTT
TRBV20-1,TRBJ1-2,-,-,CSARSNGYTF,TGCAGTGCCCGGAGCAATGGCTACACCTTC